This TCR beta chain appears in the sequencing data of a study of OX40 agonist ivuxolimab in advanced cancers. TCRdb's table, derived via immunoSEQ multiplex PCR, lists solely in-frame clones and lacks some. This sample has about 76,000 clones; about 81% occur once, and the top ten carry roughly 1.7%. As regards this clone: Its antigen is unknown.

The V end was cut by 2 bases, the J end by 7 bases, with 21 bases between. The CDR3 length is 16 residues. Germline CDR1 reads MNHNS; CDR2 reads SASEGT. Whole-study findings and limits: Both CD4+ and CD8+ T cell populations in blood had undergone clonal expansion by week 6 at 0.1 to 3.0 mg/kg.

The sequence was collected from an adult with an advanced solid tumor such as melanoma, head and neck, liver or kidney cancer. The V and J genes are TRBV6-1 and TRBJ2-7; D tentatively reads TRBD1 or TRBD2 (5 bases each). The specimen was CD4+ or CD8+ T cells sorted from blood, collected in a trial of the OX40 agonist ivuxolimab. The CDR3 spells CASSESMGPPPREQYF. For the CDR3, the DNA is TGTGCCAGCAGTGAATCTATGGGACCTCCTCCAAGGGAGCAGTACTTC.